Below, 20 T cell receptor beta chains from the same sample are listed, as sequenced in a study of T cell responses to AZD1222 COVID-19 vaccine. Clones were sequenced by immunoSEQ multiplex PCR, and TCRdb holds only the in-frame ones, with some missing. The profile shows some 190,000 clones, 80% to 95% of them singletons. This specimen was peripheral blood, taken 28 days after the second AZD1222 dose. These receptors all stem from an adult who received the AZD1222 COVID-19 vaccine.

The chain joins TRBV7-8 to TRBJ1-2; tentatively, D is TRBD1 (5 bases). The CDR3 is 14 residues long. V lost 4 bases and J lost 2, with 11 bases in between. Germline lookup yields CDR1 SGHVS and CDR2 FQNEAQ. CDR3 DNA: TGTGCCAGCAGCTACCTGAGGGGAAACTATGGCTACACCTTC. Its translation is CASSYLRGNYGYTF.

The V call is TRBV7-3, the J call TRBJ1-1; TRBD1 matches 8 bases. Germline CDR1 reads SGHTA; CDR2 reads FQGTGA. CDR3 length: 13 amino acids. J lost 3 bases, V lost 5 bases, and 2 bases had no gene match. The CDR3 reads CASSLQGDTEAFF. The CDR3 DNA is TGTGCCAGCAGCCTACAGGGGGACACTGAAGCTTTCTTT.

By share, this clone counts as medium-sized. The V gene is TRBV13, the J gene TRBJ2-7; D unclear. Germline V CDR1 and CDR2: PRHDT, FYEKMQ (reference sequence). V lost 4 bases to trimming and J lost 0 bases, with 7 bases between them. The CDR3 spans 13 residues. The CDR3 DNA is TGTGCCAGCAGCTCCAGTCCCTCCTACGAGCAGTACTTC. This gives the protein CASSSSPSYEQYF.

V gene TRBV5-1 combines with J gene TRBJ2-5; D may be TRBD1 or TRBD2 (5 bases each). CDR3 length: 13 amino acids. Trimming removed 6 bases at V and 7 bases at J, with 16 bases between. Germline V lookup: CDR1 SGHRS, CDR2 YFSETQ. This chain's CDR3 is CASTNPGGGTQYF. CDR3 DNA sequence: TGCGCCAGCACCAACCCTGGGGGTGGGACCCAGTACTTC.

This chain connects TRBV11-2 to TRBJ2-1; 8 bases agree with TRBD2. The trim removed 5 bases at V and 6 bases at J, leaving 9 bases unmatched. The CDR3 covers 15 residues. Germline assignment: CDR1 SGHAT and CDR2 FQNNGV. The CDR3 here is CASSPGVAGFNEQFF. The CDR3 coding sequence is TGTGCCAGCAGCCCAGGGGTAGCGGGATTCAATGAGCAGTTCTTC.

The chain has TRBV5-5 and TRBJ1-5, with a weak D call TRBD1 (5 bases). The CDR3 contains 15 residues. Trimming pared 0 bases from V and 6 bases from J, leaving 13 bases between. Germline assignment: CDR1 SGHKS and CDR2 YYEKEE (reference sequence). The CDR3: CASSLVQGGIQPQHF. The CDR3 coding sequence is TGTGCCAGCAGCTTGGTCCAGGGAGGTATTCAGCCCCAGCATTTT.

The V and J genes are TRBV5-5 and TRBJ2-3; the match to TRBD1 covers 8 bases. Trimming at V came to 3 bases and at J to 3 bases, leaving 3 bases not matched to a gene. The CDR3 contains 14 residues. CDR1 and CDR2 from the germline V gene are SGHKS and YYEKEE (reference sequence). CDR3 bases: TGTGCCAGCAGCTCCGACAGGGGTACAGATACGCAGTATTTT. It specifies CASSSDRGTDTQYF.

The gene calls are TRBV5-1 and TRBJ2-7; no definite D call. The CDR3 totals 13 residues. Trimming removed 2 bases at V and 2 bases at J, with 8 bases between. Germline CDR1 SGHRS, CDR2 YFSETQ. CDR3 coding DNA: TGCGCCAGCAGCTTTGGCACCACCTACGAGCAGTACTTC. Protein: CASSFGTTYEQYF.

CDR3 region: CASSQGWGGSSYEQYF. The CDR3 coding sequence is TGTGCCAGCAGCCAAGGGTGGGGGGGCAGTAGCTACGAGCAGTACTTC. The rearrangement joins TRBV3-1 (or the pseudogene TRBV3-2) to TRBJ2-7; tentative D call: TRBD2 (7 bases). The germline gives CDR1 LGHDT, CDR2 YNNKEL (reference sequence). V lost 1 base, J lost 3 bases, and 16 bases lay in between. The CDR3 covers 16 residues.

CDR3 coding DNA: TGTGCCAGTAGTCAGACAGCCTCTGGAAACACCATATATTTT. The encoded protein is CASSQTASGNTIYF. The chain recombines TRBV19 with TRBJ1-3; D is perhaps TRBD1 (5 bases). Per the germline V gene, CDR1 is LNHDA and CDR2 is SQIVND (reference sequence). This CDR3 comprises 14 residues. Between the trimmed V and J ends, which lost 5 bases and 0 bases, there was a span of 8 bases.

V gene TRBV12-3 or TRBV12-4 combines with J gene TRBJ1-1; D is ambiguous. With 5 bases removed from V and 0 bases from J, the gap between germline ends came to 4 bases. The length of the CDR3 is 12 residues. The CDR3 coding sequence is TGTGCCAGCAGTCTCATGAACACTGAAGCTTTCTTT. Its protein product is CASSLMNTEAFF.

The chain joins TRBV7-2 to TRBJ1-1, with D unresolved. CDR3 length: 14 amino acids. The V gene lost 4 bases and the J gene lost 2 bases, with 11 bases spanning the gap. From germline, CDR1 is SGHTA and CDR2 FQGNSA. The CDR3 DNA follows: TGTGCCAGCAGCTCGCCCTCGGTTAACACTGAAGCTTTCTTT. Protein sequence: CASSSPSVNTEAFF.

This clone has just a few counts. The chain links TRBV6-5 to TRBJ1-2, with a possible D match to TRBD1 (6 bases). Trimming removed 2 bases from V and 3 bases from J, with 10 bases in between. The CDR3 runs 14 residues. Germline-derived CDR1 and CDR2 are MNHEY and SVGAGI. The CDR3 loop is CASSYRPGDYGYTF. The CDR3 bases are TGTGCCAGCAGTTACCGTCCAGGGGACTATGGCTACACCTTC.

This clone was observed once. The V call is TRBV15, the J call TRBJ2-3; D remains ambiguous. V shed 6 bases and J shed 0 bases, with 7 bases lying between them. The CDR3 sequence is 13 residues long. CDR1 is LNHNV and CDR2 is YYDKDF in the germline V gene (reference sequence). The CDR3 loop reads CATRFRSTDTQYF. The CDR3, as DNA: TGTGCCACCAGATTCAGGAGCACAGATACGCAGTATTTT.

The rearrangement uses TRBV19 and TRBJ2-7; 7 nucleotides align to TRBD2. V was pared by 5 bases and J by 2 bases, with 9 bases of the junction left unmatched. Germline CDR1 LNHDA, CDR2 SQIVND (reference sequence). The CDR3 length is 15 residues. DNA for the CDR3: TGTGCCAGTAGTTTCTCCCGGGGGGAGGCCTACGAGCAGTACTTC. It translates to CASSFSRGEAYEQYF.

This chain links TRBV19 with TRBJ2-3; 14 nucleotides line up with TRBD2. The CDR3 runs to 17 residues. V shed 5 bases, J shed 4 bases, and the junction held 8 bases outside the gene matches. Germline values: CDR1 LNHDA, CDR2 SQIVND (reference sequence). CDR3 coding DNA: TGTGCCAGTAGTCCGGGACTAGCGGGAGAAATAGCAGATACGCAGTATTTT. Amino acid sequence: CASSPGLAGEIADTQYF.

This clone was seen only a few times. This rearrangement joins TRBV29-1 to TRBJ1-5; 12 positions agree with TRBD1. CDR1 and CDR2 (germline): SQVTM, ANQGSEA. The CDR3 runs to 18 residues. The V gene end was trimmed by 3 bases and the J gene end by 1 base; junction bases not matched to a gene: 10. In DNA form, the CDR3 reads TGCAGCGTTGACTGTGGGACAGGGGGCGCACTGAGCAATCAGCCCCAGCATTTT. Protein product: CSVDCGTGGALSNQPQHF.

In DNA form, the CDR3 reads TGTGCCAGCAGATTAGAGGGGTCCAGGGGCTATGGCTACACCTTC. This codes for CASRLEGSRGYGYTF. The chain couples TRBV6-6 to TRBJ1-2, with D possibly TRBD1 on 6 matching bases. The V end was cut by 6 bases, the J end by 4 bases, with 18 bases between. There are 15 residues in the CDR3. The germline CDR1 and CDR2 sequences are MNHNY and SVGAGI (reference sequence).

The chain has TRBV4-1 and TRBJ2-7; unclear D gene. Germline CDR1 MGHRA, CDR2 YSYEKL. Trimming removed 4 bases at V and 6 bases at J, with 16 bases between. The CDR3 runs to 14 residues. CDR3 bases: TGCGCCAGCAGCCCTGGACCACTGAGTTTCGAGCAGTACTTC. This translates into CASSPGPLSFEQYF.

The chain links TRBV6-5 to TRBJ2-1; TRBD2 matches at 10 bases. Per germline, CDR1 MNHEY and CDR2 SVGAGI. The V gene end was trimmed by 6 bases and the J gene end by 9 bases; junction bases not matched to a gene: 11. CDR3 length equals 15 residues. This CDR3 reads CASRKEREGRGEQFF. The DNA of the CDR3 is TGTGCCAGCAGGAAAGAGCGGGAGGGCCGAGGTGAGCAGTTCTTC.